This T cell receptor (beta chain) was sequenced for a study of T cell responses to AZD1222 COVID-19 vaccine. Profiled with immunoSEQ multiplex PCR; TCRdb holds only in-frame clones, not every one. Of 70,000 or so clones detected, about three quarters appear once; the ten largest clones hold 9.5% to 13%. In germline, CDR1 is LGHNA, CDR2 YNFKEQ. The CDR3 has 16 residues. With 2 bases removed from V and 3 bases from J, the gap between germline ends came to 16 bases. The sequencing here drew on peripheral blood, taken on day 0 of AZD1222 vaccination. The V call is TRBV4-2, the J call TRBJ1-2; maybe TRBD1 (6 bases). The TCR was taken from an adult in good health. CDR3 nucleotides: TGTGCCAGCAGCCAAAGGGGGGGCAGACTGGACTATGGCTACACCTTC. Protein: CASSQRGGRLDYGYTF.